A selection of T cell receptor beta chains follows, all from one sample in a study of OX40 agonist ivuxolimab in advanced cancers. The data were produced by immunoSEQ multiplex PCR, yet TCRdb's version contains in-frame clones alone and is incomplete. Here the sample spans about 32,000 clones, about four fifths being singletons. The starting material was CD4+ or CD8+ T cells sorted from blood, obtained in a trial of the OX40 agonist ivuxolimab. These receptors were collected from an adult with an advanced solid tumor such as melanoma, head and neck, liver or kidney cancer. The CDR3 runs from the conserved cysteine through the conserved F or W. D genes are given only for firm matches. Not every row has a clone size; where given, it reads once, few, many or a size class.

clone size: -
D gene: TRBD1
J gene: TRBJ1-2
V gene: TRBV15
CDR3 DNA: TGTGCCACCAGCAGAGACCTGACAGGGAGCGGCTACACCTTC
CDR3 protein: CATSRDLTGSGYTF

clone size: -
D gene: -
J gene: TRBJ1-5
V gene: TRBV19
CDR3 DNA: TGTGCCAGTAATTTCCGGCAGGGAAGTCAGCCCCAGCATTTT
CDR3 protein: CASNFRQGSQPQHF

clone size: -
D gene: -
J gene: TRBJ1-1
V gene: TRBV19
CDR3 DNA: TGTGCCAGTATACCCCGGGGAGGGGTCAACTTGGCTGAAGCTTTCTTT
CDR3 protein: CASIPRGGVNLAEAFF

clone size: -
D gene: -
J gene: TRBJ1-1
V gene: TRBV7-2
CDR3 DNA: TGTGCCAGCAGCTTAGGGACCGGGGAAGCTTTCTTT
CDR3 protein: CASSLGTGEAFF

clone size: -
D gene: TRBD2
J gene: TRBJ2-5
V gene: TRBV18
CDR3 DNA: TGTGCCAGCTCACCAGTGGGGGGGAAGTACCAAGAGACCCAGTACTTC
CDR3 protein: CASSPVGGKYQETQYF

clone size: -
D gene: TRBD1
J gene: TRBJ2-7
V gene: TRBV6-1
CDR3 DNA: TGTGCCGGGGGGTGGACAGGGGGTGCCTACGAGCAGTACTTC
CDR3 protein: CAGGWTGGAYEQYF

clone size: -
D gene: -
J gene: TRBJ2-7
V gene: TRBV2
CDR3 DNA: TGTGCCAGCAGGTTGGGGATGGGGTCCTACGAGCAGTACTTC
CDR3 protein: CASRLGMGSYEQYF

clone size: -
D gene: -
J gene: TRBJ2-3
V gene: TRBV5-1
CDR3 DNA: TGCGCCAGCAGCTTGGCGGTGAGCACAGATACGCAGTATTTT
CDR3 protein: CASSLAVSTDTQYF

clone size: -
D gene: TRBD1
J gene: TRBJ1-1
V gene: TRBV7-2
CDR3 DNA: TGTGCCAGCAGCCCGACCGGGACAGCATCCTTGAACACTGAAGCTTTCTTT
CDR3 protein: CASSPTGTASLNTEAFF

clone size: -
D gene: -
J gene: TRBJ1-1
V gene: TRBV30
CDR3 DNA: TGTGCCTGGAGTGCCCTACCACGGGGCGGGGACACTGAAGCTTTCTTT
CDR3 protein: CAWSALPRGGDTEAFF

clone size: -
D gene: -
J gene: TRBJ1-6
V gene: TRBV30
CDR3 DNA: TGTGCCTGGAGTGCCTCCAATAATTCACCCCTCCACTTT
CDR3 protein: CAWSASNNSPLHF

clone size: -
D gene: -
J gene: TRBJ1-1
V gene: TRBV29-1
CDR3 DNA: TGCAGCGTTACGGGGCTTGAAGCTTTCTTT
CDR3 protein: CSVTGLEAFF

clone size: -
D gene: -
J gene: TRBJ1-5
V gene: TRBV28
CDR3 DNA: TGTGCCAGCAGTTTAAAGGGGGGTTCCCAGCCCCAGCATTTT
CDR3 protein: CASSLKGGSQPQHF

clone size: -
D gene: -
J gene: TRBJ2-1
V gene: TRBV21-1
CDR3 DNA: TGTGCCAGCAGCAAACCCTACAGGGGATCCAATGAGCAGTTCTTC
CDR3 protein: CASSKPYRGSNEQFF

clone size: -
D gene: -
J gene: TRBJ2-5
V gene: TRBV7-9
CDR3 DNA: TGTGCCAGCAGACCGAGACAGAAAATGGGAGAGACCCAGTACTTC
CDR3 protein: CASRPRQKMGETQYF

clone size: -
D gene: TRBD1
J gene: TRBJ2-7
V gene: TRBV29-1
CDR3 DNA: TGCAGCGTTGAAGGCCCTCCGGACAGGGTCCCCTACGAGCAGTACTTC
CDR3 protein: CSVEGPPDRVPYEQYF

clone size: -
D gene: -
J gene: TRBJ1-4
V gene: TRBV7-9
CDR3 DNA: TGTGCCAGCAGCCTCTCTCCCCTTGCAACTAATGAAAAACTGTTTTTT
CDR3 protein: CASSLSPLATNEKLFF

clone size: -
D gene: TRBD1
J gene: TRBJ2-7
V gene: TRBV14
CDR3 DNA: TGTGCCAGCAGCCAAGTTGCAGGGGGCGAGCAGTACTTC
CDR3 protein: CASSQVAGGEQYF

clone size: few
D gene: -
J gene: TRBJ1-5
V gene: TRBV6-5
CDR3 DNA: TGTGCCAGCACCCGGGACGGTCGCAATCAGCCCCAGCATTTT
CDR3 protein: CASTRDGRNQPQHF

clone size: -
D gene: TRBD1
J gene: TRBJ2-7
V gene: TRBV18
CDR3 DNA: TGTGCCAGCTCACCTCTTCGCCCTAGACAGGGGCGTAGCGAGCAGTACTTC
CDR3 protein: CASSPLRPRQGRSEQYF

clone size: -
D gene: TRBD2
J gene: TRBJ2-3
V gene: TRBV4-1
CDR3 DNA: TGCGCCAGCAGCCTTGTAGCGGGAACGTCTGCTACGCAGTATTTT
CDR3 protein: CASSLVAGTSATQYF

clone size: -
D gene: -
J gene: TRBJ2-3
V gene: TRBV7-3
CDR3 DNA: TGTGCCAGCAGCTTAACGTGGGGGGATACGCAGTATTTT
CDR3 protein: CASSLTWGDTQYF

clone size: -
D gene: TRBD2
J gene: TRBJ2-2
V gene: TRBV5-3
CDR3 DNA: TGTGCCAGAAGCTTGGAGATCCGCGGGAGGGCCGGATCCGGGGAGCTGTTTTTT
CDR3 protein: CARSLEIRGRAGSGELFF

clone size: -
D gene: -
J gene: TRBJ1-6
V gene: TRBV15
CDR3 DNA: TGTGCCACCAGCAGAGACGGAGGGGGTTTTCGTTCACCCCTCCACTTT
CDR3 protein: CATSRDGGGFRSPLHF

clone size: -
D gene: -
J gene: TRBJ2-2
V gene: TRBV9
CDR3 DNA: TGTGCCAGCAGCCCAAACACCGGGGAGCTGTTTTTT
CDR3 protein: CASSPNTGELFF

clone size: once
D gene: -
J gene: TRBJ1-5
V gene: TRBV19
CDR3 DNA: TGTGCCAGTAATTCCGGACCCAGGCGAGATCAGCCCCAGCATTTT
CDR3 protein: CASNSGPRRDQPQHF

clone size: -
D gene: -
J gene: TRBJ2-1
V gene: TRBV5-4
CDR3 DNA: TGTGCCAGCAGCTTGGTGTGGGAAGCCAGTGAGCAGTTCTTC
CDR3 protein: CASSLVWEASEQFF

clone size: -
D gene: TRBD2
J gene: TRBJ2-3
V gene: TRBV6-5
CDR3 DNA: TGTGCCAGCAGTACTAGCGGGGGGGCCAGGGATACGCAGTATTTT
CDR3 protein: CASSTSGGARDTQYF

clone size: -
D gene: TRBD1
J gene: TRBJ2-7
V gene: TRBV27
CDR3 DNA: TGTGCCAGCAGTTTATCTACACGGGCAGGGGGCAGCGAGCAGTACTTC
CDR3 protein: CASSLSTRAGGSEQYF

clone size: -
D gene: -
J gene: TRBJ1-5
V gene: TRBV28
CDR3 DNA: TGTGCCAGCGACCAGATCAGGATCTCTAGGGGTGGCAATCAGCCCCAGCATTTT
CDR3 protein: CASDQIRISRGGNQPQHF

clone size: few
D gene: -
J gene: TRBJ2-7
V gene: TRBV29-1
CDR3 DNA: TGCAGCGTTGAAGTAGCGGAGGGGCTGGGCGAGCAGTACTTC
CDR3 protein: CSVEVAEGLGEQYF

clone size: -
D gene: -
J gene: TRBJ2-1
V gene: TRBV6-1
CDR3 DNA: TGTGCCAGCCTATTTAACGGCAATGAGCAGTTCTTC
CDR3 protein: CASLFNGNEQFF

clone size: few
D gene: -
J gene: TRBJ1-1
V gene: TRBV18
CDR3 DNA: TGTGCCAGCTCCCTCGCGGGGAACACTGAAGCTTTCTTT
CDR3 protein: CASSLAGNTEAFF

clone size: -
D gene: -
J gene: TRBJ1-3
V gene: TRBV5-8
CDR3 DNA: TGTGCCAGCAGCTTGGGAGATGTCTCCGGAAACACCATATATTTT
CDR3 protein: CASSLGDVSGNTIYF

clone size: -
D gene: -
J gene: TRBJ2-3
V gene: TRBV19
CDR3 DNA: TGTGCCAGTAGTTCCCGAGATGTAGATACGCAGTATTTT
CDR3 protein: CASSSRDVDTQYF

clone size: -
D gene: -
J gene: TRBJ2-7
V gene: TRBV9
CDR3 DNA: TGTGCCAGCAGCGTATCCCCGTTGGCCTACGAGCAGTACTTC
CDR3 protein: CASSVSPLAYEQYF

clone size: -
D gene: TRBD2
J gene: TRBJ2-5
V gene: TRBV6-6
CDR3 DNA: TGTGCCAGCAGTTACGGGCGGGGGGCGTCGGAGACCCAGTACTTC
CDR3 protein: CASSYGRGASETQYF

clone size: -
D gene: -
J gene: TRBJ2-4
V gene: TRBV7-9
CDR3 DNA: TGTGCCAGCAGCCCTGGGGAAGCGGGCAAAAACATTCAGTACTTC
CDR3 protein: CASSPGEAGKNIQYF

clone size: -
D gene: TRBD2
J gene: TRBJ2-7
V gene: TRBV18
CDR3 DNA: TGTGCCAGCTCACGGGTAGCGGGAGTTGCTCTCGAGCAGTACTTC
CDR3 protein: CASSRVAGVALEQYF

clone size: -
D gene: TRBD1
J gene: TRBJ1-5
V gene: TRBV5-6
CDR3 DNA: TGTGCCAGCAGCACAGGGACAGGTCTAAGCAATCAGCCCCAGCATTTT
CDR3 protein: CASSTGTGLSNQPQHF

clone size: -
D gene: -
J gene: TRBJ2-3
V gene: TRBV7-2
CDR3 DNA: TGTGCCAGCAGCCCCCCTTGGGGGGCAAGCACAGATACGCAGTATTTT
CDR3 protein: CASSPPWGASTDTQYF

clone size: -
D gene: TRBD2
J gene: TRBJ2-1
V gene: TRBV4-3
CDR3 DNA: TGCGCCAGCAGCCTCGGACTAGTATACAATGAGCAGTTCTTC
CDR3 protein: CASSLGLVYNEQFF

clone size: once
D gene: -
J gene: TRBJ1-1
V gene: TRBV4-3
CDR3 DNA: TGCGCCAGCAGCCAAGGATCCAGCGAGAACACTGAAGCTTTCTTT
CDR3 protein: CASSQGSSENTEAFF

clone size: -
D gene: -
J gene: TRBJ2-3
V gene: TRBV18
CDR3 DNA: TGTGCCAGCTCACGGACGGTTAGCACAGATACGCAGTATTTT
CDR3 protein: CASSRTVSTDTQYF

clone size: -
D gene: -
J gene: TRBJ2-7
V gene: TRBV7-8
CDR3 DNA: TGTGCCAGCAGCTTACGGCGGGAAAAGCAGTACTTC
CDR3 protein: CASSLRREKQYF

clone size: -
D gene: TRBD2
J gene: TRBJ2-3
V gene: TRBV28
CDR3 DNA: TGTGCCAGCATCCCATTACTACGGCGGGAGAACACAGATACGCAGTATTTT
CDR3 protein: CASIPLLRRENTDTQYF

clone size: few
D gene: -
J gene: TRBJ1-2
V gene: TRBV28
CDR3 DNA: TGTGCCAGCAGCTTCGGCCCCGGGGGCTACACCTTC
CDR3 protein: CASSFGPGGYTF

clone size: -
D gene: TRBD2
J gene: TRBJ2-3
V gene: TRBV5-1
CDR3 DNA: TGCGCCAGCAGCCGTAGCGGGGGGGCTAGCGCAGATACGCAGTATTTT
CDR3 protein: CASSRSGGASADTQYF

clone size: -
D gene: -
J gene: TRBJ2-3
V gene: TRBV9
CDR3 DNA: TGTGCCAGCAGCGTAGGACCGGGGTCGGCAGATACGCAGTATTTT
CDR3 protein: CASSVGPGSADTQYF

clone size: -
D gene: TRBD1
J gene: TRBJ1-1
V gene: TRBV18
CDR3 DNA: TGTGCCAGCTCACTCTACAGGGGCGACACTGAAGCTTTCTTT
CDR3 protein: CASSLYRGDTEAFF

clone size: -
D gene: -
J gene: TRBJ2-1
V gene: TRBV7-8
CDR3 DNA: TGTGCCAGCAGCCGAGGCGGTAGACCTGAGCAGTTCTTC
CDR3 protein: CASSRGGRPEQFF